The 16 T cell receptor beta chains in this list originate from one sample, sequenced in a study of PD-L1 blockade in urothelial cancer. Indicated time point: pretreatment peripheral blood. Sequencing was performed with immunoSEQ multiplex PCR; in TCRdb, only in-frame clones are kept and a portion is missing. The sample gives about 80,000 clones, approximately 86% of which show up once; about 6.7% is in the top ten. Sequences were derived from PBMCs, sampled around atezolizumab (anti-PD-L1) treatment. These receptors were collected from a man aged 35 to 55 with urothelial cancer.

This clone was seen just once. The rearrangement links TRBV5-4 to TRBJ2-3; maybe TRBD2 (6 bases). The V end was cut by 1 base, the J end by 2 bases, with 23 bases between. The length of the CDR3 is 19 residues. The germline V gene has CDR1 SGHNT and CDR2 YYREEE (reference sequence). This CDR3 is CASSLLLRNAGTITDTQYF. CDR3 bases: TGTGCCAGCAGCTTGCTCCTCCGGAATGCGGGAACAATCACAGATACGCAGTATTTT.

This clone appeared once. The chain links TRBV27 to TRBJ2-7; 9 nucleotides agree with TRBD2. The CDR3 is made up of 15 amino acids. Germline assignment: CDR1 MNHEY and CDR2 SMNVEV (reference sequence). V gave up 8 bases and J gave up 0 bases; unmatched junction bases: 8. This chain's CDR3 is CASLTLAGDSYEQYF. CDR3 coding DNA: TGTGCCAGCCTGACTTTAGCGGGAGACTCCTACGAGCAGTACTTC.

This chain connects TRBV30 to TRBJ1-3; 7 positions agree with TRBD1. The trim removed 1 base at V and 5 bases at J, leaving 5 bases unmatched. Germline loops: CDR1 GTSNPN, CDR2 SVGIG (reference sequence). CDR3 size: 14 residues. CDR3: CAWSGGQRRNTIYF. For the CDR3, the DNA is TGTGCCTGGAGTGGGGGACAGAGGAGAAACACCATATATTTT.

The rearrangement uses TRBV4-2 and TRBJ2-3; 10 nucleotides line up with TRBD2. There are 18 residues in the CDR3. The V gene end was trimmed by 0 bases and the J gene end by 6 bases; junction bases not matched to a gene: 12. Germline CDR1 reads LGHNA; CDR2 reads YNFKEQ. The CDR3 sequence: CASSQDPLLAGGPDTQYF. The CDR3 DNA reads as TGTGCCAGCAGCCAAGATCCATTATTAGCGGGAGGCCCCGATACGCAGTATTTT.

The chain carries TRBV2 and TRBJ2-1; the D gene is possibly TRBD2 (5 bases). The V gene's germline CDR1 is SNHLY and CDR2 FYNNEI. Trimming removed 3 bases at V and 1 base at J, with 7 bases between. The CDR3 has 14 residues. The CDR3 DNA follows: TGTGCCAGCAGTGAGAGGGCATCCTACAATGAGCAGTTCTTC. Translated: CASSERASYNEQFF.

CDR3 loop: CASSRWTGIDTIYF. CDR3 bases: TGTGCCAGCAGCCGTTGGACAGGGATAGACACCATATATTTT. The chain carries TRBV7-9 and TRBJ1-3; 8 nucleotides line up with TRBD1. This CDR3 region has 14 residues. Germline CDR1 is SEHNR and CDR2 is FQNEAQ (reference sequence). Trimming removed 5 bases from V and 8 bases from J; junction bases left unmatched: 8.

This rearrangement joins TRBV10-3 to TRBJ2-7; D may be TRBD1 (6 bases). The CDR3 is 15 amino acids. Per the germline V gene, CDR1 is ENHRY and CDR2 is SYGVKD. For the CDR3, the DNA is TGTGCTAGCAGAGGGGGAGCGGCGCTCTCCTACGAGCAGTACTTC. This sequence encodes CASRGGAALSYEQYF.

CDR3 in DNA: TGTGCCAGCGGATTAGCGGGTGTGGTTACAGATACGCAGTATTTT. Protein product: CASGLAGVVTDTQYF. This chain links TRBV2 with TRBJ2-3; the match to TRBD2 covers 7 bases. Germline CDR1 and CDR2: SNHLY and FYNNEI. V was pared by 8 bases and J by 3 bases, with 11 bases of the junction left unmatched. This CDR3 has 15 amino acids.

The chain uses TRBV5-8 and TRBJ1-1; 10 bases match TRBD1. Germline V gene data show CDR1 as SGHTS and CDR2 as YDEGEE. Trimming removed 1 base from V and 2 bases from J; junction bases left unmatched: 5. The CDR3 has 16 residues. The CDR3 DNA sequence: TGTGCCAGCAGCTTGAGGGACAGGGGCGCTAACACTGAAGCTTTCTTT. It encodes CASSLRDRGANTEAFF.

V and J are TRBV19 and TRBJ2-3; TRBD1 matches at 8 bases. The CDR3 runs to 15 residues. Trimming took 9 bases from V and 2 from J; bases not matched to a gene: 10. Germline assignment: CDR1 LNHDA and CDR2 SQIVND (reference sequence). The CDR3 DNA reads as TGTGCCAGCAGAAAGACAGGGGCGGCCACAGATACGCAGTATTTT. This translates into CASRKTGAATDTQYF.

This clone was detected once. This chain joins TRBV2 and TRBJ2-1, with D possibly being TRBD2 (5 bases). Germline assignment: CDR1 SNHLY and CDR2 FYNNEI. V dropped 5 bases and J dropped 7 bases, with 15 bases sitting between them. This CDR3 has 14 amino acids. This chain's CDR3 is CASSPPARRNEQFF. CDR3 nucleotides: TGTGCCAGCAGTCCTCCAGCGAGGAGGAATGAGCAGTTCTTC.

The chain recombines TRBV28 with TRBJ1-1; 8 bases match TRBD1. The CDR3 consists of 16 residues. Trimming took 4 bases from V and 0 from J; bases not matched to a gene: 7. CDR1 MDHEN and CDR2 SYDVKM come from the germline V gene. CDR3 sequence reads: CASSYGRQGLNTEAFF. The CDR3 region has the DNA TGTGCCAGCAGTTATGGGCGACAGGGGTTGAACACTGAAGCTTTCTTT.

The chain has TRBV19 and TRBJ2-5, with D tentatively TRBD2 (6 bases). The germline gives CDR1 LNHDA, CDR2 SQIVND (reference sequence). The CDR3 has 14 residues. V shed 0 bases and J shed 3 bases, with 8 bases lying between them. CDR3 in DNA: TGTGCCAGTAGTATAGATTGGGAGGAAGAGACCCAGTACTTC. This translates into CASSIDWEEETQYF. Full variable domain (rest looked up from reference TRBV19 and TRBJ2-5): DGGITQSPKYLFRKEGQNVTLSCEQNLNHDAMYWYRQDPGQGLRLIYYSQIVNDFQKGDIAEGYSVSREKKESFPLTVTSAQKNPTAFYLCASSIDWEEETQYFGPGTRLLVL.

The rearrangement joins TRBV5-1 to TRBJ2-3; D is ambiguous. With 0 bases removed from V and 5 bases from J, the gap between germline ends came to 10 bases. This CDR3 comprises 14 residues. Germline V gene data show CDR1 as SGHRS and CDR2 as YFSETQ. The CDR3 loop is CASSLESPKDTQYF. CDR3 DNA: TGCGCCAGCAGCTTGGAGAGCCCGAAAGATACGCAGTATTTT.

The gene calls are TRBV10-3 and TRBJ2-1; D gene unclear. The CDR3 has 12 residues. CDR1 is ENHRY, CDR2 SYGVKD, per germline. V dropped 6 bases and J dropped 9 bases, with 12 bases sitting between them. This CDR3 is CAISVSSTEQFF. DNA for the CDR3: TGTGCCATCAGCGTCTCTAGTACTGAGCAGTTCTTC.

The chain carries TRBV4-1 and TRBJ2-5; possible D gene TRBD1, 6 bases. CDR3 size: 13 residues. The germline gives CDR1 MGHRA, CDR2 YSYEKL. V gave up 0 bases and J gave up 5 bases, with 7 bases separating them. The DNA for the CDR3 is TGCGCCAGCAGCCAAGATCAGGGGGAGACCCAGTACTTC. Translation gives CASSQDQGETQYF.